Below are 21 T cell receptor beta chains sequenced from a single sample in a study of T cell changes during pregnancy in multiple sclerosis. Sequencing used immunoSEQ multiplex PCR; TCRdb keeps in-frame clones, though not all of them. The sample yields around 70,000 clones, roughly 91% seen once. The specimen was CD4+ T cells from peripheral blood mononuclear cells, collected after pregnancy. The receptors come from a female donor with multiple sclerosis, enrolled in a pregnancy study.

This clone was picked up one time. The chain couples TRBV30 to TRBJ2-1, with 10 bases lining up with TRBD2. After removal of 6 bases from V and 1 base from J, the junction contained 6 bases not matched to a gene. The germline gives CDR1 GTSNPN, CDR2 SVGIG (reference sequence). This CDR3 is 15 amino acids long. This CDR3 reads CACLRTSGSYNEQFF. CDR3 DNA sequence: TGTGCCTGTCTACGGACTAGCGGTTCCTACAATGAGCAGTTCTTC.

DNA of the CDR3: TGTGCCAGTAGTATACCCGGGACAGCTTCAGGCTACACCTTC. This codes for CASSIPGTASGYTF. V usage is TRBV19 and J usage is TRBJ1-2; 7 bases line up with TRBD1. CDR1 is LNHDA, CDR2 SQIVND, per germline (reference sequence). The CDR3 loop spans 14 amino acids. V trimming: 2 bases; J trimming: 8 bases; junction bases outside the gene matches: 8.

This clone came up a few times. The DNA for the CDR3 is TGTGCCAGCAGTTTACTAGCTAAATTCACCGGGACACCCTACGAGCAGTACTTC. Translating gives CASSLLAKFTGTPYEQYF. The gene calls are TRBV27 and TRBJ2-7; a possible D gene is TRBD1 (6 bases). Germline V gene sequence: CDR1 MNHEY, CDR2 SMNVEV (reference sequence). The CDR3 has 18 amino acids. Deletions cut 2 bases from V and 2 bases from J, with 22 bases between.

Points on this clone: Sequence at one end of the junction differs from germline and may be a read error. This chain connects TRBV6-5 to TRBJ1-2; TRBD1 might be the D (6 bases). The CDR3 extends over 16 amino acids. CDR1 MNHEY and CDR2 SVGAGI come from the germline V gene. This chain's CDR3 is CASTYLAGEGGYGYTF. CDR3 bases: TGTGCCAGCACTTACTTAGCAGGGGAAGGCGGCTATGGCTACACCTTC.

The V and J genes are TRBV11-2 and TRBJ2-7; 15 bases align to TRBD2. The trim removed 4 bases at V and 3 bases at J, leaving 1 base unmatched. The CDR3 sequence is 15 residues long. Germline V lookup: CDR1 SGHAT, CDR2 FQNNGV. The CDR3 reads CASSWGLAGGYEQYF. CDR3 bases: TGTGCCAGCAGCTGGGGACTAGCGGGGGGCTACGAGCAGTACTTC.

This clone was observed once. This chain joins TRBV21-1 and TRBJ1-5; the DNA was not used to check the table's D call, TRBD1. TRBV21-1 is flagged as a pseudogene. The CDR3 covers 15 residues. Here the CDR3 reads CASSKRKGVNQPQHF. In nucleotides, the CDR3 is TGTGCCAGCAGCAAGCGGAAGGGGGTCAATCAGCCCCAGCATTTT.

The rearrangement joins TRBV11-3 to TRBJ2-1, with D maybe TRBD1 (6 bases). The length of the CDR3 is 13 residues. Deletions cut 6 bases from V and 8 bases from J, with 14 bases between. Germline V CDR1 and CDR2: SGHNT, YENEEA. CDR3 loop: CASSQSRTDEQFF. CDR3 DNA: TGTGCCAGCAGTCAAAGCCGGACAGATGAGCAGTTCTTC.

This clone was seen only once. The chain recombines TRBV27 with TRBJ1-2, with D possibly being TRBD1 (6 bases). Per the germline V gene, CDR1 is MNHEY and CDR2 is SMNVEV (reference sequence). The CDR3 has 16 residues. V was trimmed by 5 bases and J by 2 bases, leaving 18 bases between them. CDR3 protein: CASSPFGGALNYGYTF. The DNA for the CDR3 is TGTGCCAGCAGTCCCTTTGGGGGGGCCCTAAACTATGGCTACACCTTC.

The rearrangement links TRBV18 to TRBJ2-5, with a possible D match to TRBD1 (6 bases). V shed 1 base and J shed 2 bases, with 17 bases lying between them. The CDR3 totals 17 residues. Germline CDR1 and CDR2: KGHSH and LQKENI. CDR3 coding DNA: TGTGCCAGCTCACCACGAATCGGGGCAGGGACACAAGAGACCCAGTACTTC. This encodes CASSPRIGAGTQETQYF.

This rearrangement joins TRBV27 to TRBJ1-2; TRBD1 aligns across 8 bases. This CDR3 is built from 15 residues. Germline V lookup: CDR1 MNHEY, CDR2 SMNVEV (reference sequence). The V and J ends lost 2 bases and 2 bases, in that order; junction bases with no gene match: 4. The CDR3 reads CASSLLQGANYGYTF. In DNA form, the CDR3 reads TGTGCCAGCAGTTTACTCCAGGGGGCCAACTATGGCTACACCTTC.

V gene TRBV6-5 combines with J gene TRBJ1-4; 7 bases align to TRBD1. V lost 7 bases, J lost 5 bases, and 10 bases stayed unmatched. Germline loops: CDR1 MNHEY, CDR2 SVGAGI. The CDR3 spans 15 residues. The CDR3 nucleotides are TGTGCCAGCAAGTCGCCGGGACAGCCCAATGAAAAACTGTTTTTT. Translating it yields CASKSPGQPNEKLFF.

This clone has just one count. The CDR3 here is CASSQSAGGNQPQHF. The CDR3 DNA follows: TGTGCCAGCAGCCAATCCGCGGGGGGCAATCAGCCCCAGCATTTT. The rearrangement joins TRBV16 to TRBJ1-5; D perhaps matches TRBD1 (5 bases). Trimming shortened V by 0 bases and J by 2 bases, and 8 bases separated the two germline ends. CDR1 is KGHSY and CDR2 is FQNENV in the germline V gene. CDR3 length: 15 amino acids.

The rearrangement uses TRBV11-3 and TRBJ1-1; D remains ambiguous. The germline V gene encodes CDR1 SGHNT and CDR2 YENEEA. The CDR3 is 13 amino acids. The ends were cut back, 0 bases at V and 3 bases at J, with 5 bases in the middle. This CDR3 reads CASSLDPYTEAFF. CDR3 DNA sequence: TGTGCCAGCAGCTTAGACCCCTACACTGAAGCTTTCTTT.

This chain joins TRBV9 and TRBJ1-6, with a weak D call TRBD1 (5 bases). CDR3 size: 14 residues. CDR1 and CDR2 from the germline V gene are SGDLS and YYNGEE. The V end lost 0 bases, the J end lost 6 bases, and 7 bases lay between the germline ends. In DNA form, the CDR3 reads TGTGCCAGCAGCGTAGGACAGTTTAATTCACCCCTCCACTTT. Translation gives CASSVGQFNSPLHF. The whole variable domain, filled in from reference TRBV9 and TRBJ1-6, reads DSGVTQTPKHLITATGQRVTLRCSPRSGDLSVYWYQQSLDQGLQFLIQYYNGEERAKGNILERFSAQQFPDLHSELNLSSLELGDSALYFCASSVGQFNSPLHFGNGTRLTVT.

The chain has TRBV7-8 and TRBJ2-7; perhaps TRBD1 as D (6 bases). The V end lost 7 bases, the J end lost 5 bases, and 18 bases lay between the germline ends. The CDR3 runs 14 residues. Germline CDR1 SGHVS, CDR2 FQNEAQ. CDR3 bases: TGTGCCAGCACCAACCTACAGGGTGGTCACGAGCAGTACTTC. Residues: CASTNLQGGHEQYF.

The J gene is TRBJ2-1, the V gene TRBV7-3; D perhaps matches TRBD2 (5 bases). This CDR3 has 15 residues. Between the trimmed V and J ends, which lost 5 bases and 0 bases, there was a span of 11 bases. Germline values: CDR1 SGHTA, CDR2 FQGTGA. The CDR3 spells CASSAITSSYNEQFF. The CDR3 DNA reads as TGTGCCAGCAGCGCGATTACTAGCTCCTACAATGAGCAGTTCTTC.

The CDR3: CASRSVTGGSEKLFF. The CDR3 nucleotides read TGTGCCAGTAGAAGTGTGACAGGGGGTAGTGAAAAACTGTTTTTT. The J gene is TRBJ1-4, the V gene TRBV19; 9 nucleotides line up with TRBD1. The CDR3 spans 15 residues. The V gene end was trimmed by 6 bases and the J gene end by 7 bases; junction bases not matched to a gene: 9. Germline values: CDR1 LNHDA, CDR2 SQIVND (reference sequence).

The chain employs TRBV9 and TRBJ2-2, with 8 positions matching TRBD2. V lost 0 bases, J lost 7 bases, and 8 bases stayed unmatched. Looked up from germline, CDR1 is SGDLS and CDR2 is YYNGEE. The CDR3 extends over 16 amino acids. The CDR3, as DNA: TGTGCCAGCAGCGTAGCGGCGGGACTAGTAGGCGGGGAGCTGTTTTTT. Encoded protein: CASSVAAGLVGGELFF.

CDR3 residues: CASSRALAEYNEQFF. Here the CDR3 DNA reads TGTGCCAGCAGCAGGGCACTAGCGGAGTACAATGAGCAGTTCTTC. The chain recombines TRBV7-7 with TRBJ2-1, with 8 nucleotides matching TRBD2. This CDR3 has 15 amino acids. Germline V gene sequence: CDR1 SSHAT, CDR2 FNYEAQ (reference sequence). Losses at the gene ends were 5 bases for V and 4 bases for J; bases not matched to a gene: 7.

J is TRBJ2-1 and V is TRBV28; TRBD2 agrees at 10 bases. Trimming removed 3 bases from V and 7 bases from J; junction bases left unmatched: 3. This CDR3 is built from 14 residues. Germline CDR1 and CDR2: MDHEN and SYDVKM. The CDR3 sequence is CASSFASGSNEQFF. The CDR3, as DNA: TGTGCCAGCAGTTTTGCTAGCGGGAGTAATGAGCAGTTCTTC.

The chain has TRBV11-2 and TRBJ2-1; 10 nucleotides line up with TRBD2. This CDR3 spans 16 amino acids. The V segment lost 1 base and the J segment 8 bases; nucleotides outside the gene matches: 8. CDR1 is SGHAT and CDR2 is FQNNGV in the germline V gene. CDR3 sequence (DNA): TGTGCCAGCAGCTTAGTTCGGCTAGCGGGGGTGGATGAGCAGTTCTTC. Translated: CASSLVRLAGVDEQFF.